This T cell receptor beta chain was captured by sequencing in a study of shared clonotypes between healthy human individuals. Whole-study results and caveats: Naive subsets typically showed greater estimated richness than memory subsets.

V trimming: 0 bases; J trimming: 7 bases; junction bases outside the gene matches: 3. CDR3 length equals 13 residues. Germline V gene lookup returns CDR1 MNHEY and CDR2 SVGAGI. Positively selected for CCR7, the CD45RO-negative cells used as naive CD8 cells excluded terminally differentiated effector memory CD45RA+ cells. On this clone itself: What it recognizes is unknown.

Clones were sequenced by immunoSEQ multiplex PCR, and TCRdb holds only the in-frame ones, with some missing. The sample shows hundreds of thousands of clones, around 90% of them seen only once. The receptor was derived from a man aged 25 to 40 in good health. Sequencing was performed on naive CD8+ T cells sorted from blood. The chain carries TRBV6-5 and TRBJ2-7; 7 nucleotides align to TRBD2. This CDR3 is CASSYSSGREQYF. DNA of the CDR3: TGTGCCAGCAGTTACTCTTCCGGGAGGGAGCAGTACTTC.